This TCR beta chain was recovered during a study of blood T cell repertoires in COVID-19. Everyone who took part was roughly 18 to 89 years old, and they came from roughly 25 US areas. Clinical history reported by participants formed the basis on which cohorts were assigned. Within the 2 weeks before study entry, each person in the exposed group met a COVID-19 case. The germline V and J ends were trimmed by 8 bases and 6 bases, with 14 bases remaining between them. Per the germline V gene, CDR1 is SNHLY and CDR2 is FYNNEI. This CDR3 contains 12 residues. Sequencing used immunoSEQ multiplex PCR; TCRdb keeps in-frame clones, though not all of them. The sample consists of some 240,000 clones, approximately 84% of them appearing once.

Sequenced sample: PBMCs or T cells enriched from blood (not recorded which). The source is a woman between 45 and 65 years old who had been exposed to COVID-19. J is TRBJ2-7 and V is TRBV2; D is undetermined. This CDR3 is CASGRAALEQYF. In DNA form, the CDR3 reads TGTGCCAGCGGTAGAGCCGCACTCGAGCAGTACTTC.